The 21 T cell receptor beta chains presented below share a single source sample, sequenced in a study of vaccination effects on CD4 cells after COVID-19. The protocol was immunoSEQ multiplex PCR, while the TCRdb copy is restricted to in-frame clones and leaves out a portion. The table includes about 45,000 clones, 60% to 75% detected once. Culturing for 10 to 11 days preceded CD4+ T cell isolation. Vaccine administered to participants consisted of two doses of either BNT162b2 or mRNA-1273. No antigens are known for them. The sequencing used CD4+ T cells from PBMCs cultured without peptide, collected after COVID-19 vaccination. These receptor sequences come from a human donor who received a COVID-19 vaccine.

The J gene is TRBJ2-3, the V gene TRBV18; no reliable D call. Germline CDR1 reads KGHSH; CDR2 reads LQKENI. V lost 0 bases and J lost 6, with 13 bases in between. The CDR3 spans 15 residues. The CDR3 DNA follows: TGTGCCAGCTCACCACCCGGGTCTACCCGGGATACGCAGTATTTT. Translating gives CASSPPGSTRDTQYF.

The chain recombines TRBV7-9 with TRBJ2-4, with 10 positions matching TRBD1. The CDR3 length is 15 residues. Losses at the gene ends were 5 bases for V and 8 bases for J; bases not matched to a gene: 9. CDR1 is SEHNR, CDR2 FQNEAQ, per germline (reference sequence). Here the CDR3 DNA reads TGTGCCAGCAGCCTACAGGGACAGGGGCTTGACATTCAGTACTTC. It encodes CASSLQGQGLDIQYF. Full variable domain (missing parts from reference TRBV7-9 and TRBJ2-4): DTGVSQNPRHKITKRGQNVTFRCDPISEHNRLYWYRQTLGQGPEFLTYFQNEAQLEKSRLLSDRFSAERPKGSFSTLEIQRTEQGDSAMYLCASSLQGQGLDIQYFGAGTRLSVL.

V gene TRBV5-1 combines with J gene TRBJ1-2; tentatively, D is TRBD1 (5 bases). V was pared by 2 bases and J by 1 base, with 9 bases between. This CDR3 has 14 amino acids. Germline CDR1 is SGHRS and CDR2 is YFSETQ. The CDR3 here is CASSLGDNNYGYTF. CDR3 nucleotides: TGCGCCAGCAGCTTAGGGGATAATAACTATGGCTACACCTTC. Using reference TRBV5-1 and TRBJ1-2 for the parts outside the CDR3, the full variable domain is KAGVTQTPRYLIKTRGQQVTLSCSPISGHRSVSWYQQTPGQGLQFLFEYFSETQRNKGNFPGRFSGRQFSNSRSEMNVSTLELGDSALYLCASSLGDNNYGYTFGSGTRLTVV.

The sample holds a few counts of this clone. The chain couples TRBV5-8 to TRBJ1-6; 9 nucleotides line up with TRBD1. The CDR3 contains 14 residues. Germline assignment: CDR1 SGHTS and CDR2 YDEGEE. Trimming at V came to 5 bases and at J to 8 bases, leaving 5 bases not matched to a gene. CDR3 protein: CASRYGQGYSPLHF. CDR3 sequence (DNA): TGTGCCAGCAGATACGGACAGGGGTATTCACCCCTCCACTTT.

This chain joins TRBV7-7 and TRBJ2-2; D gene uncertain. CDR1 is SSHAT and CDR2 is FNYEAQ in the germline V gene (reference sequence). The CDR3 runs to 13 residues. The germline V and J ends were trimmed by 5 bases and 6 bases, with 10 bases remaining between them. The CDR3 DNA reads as TGTGCCAGCAGCGATAGAGAGGCCGGGGAGCTGTTTTTT. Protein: CASSDREAGELFF.

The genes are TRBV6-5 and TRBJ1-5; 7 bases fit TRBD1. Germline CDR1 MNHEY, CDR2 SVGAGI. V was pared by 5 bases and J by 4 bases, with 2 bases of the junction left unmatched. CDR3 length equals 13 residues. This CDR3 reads CASSLDRNQPQHF. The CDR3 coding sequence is TGTGCCAGCAGTCTGGACAGGAATCAGCCCCAGCATTTT.

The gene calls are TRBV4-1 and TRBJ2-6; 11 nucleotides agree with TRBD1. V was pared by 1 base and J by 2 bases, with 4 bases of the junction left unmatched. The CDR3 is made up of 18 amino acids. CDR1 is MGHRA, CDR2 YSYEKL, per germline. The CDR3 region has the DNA TGCGCCAGCAGCCAAGGTGGACAGGGGGCAACTGGGGCCAACGTCCTGACTTTC. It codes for CASSQGGQGATGANVLTF.

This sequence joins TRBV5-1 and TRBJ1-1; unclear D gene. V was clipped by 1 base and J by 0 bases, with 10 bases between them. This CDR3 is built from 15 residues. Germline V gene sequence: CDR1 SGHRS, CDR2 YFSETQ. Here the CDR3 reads CASSLWGTMNTEAFF. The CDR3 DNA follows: TGCGCCAGCAGCTTGTGGGGAACCATGAACACTGAAGCTTTCTTT.

The DNA for the CDR3 is TGTGCCAGTAATAACAGAATTCAAGAGACCCAGTACTTC. As protein: CASNNRIQETQYF. The chain combines TRBV19 with TRBJ2-5; D unresolved. The CDR3 has 13 residues. Germline CDR1 and CDR2: LNHDA and SQIVND (reference sequence). V lost 7 bases and J 2 bases, leaving 11 bases between the germline ends.

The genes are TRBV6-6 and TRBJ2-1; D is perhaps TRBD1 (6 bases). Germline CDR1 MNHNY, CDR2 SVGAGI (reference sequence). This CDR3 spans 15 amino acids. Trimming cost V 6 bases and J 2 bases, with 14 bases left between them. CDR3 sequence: CASSRPGTPYNEQFF. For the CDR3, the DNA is TGTGCCAGCAGCCGGCCCGGGACACCCTACAATGAGCAGTTCTTC.

Here the CDR3 reads CASSLANRGRTVNTEAFF. CDR3 in DNA: TGTGCCAGCAGCTTAGCTAACCGTGGACGGACAGTTAACACTGAAGCTTTCTTT. This sequence joins TRBV7-9 and TRBJ1-1; D perhaps matches TRBD1 (6 bases). V was shortened by 0 bases and J by 2 bases, with 19 bases between the two germline ends. The length of the CDR3 is 18 residues. CDR1 is SEHNR and CDR2 is FQNEAQ in the germline V gene (reference sequence). The whole variable domain, remainder taken from reference TRBV7-9 and TRBJ1-1, is DTGVSQNPRHKITKRGQNVTFRCDPISEHNRLYWYRQTLGQGPEFLTYFQNEAQLEKSRLLSDRFSAERPKGSFSTLEIQRTEQGDSAMYLCASSLANRGRTVNTEAFFGQGTRLTVV.

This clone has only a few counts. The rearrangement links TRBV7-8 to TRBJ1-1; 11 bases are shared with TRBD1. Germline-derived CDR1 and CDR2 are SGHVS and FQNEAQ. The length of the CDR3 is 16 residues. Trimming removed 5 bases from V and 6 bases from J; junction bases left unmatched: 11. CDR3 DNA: TGTGCCAGCAGCCCGGACAGGGGGCTCCTGGGCGCTGAAGCTTTCTTT. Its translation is CASSPDRGLLGAEAFF.

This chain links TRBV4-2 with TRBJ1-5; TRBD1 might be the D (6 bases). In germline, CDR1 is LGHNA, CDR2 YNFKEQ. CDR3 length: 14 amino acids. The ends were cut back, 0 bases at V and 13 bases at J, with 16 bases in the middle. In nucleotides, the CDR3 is TGTGCCAGCAGCCAAGAACCACAGGGATGGGCACAGCATTTT. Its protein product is CASSQEPQGWAQHF.

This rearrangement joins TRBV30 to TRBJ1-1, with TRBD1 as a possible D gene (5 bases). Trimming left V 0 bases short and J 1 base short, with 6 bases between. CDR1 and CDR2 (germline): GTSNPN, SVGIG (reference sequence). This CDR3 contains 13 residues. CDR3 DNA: TGTGCCTGGAGTGTACAGGAGAACACTGAAGCTTTCTTT. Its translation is CAWSVQENTEAFF.

CDR3 sequence (DNA): TGTGCCAGCATACAATCGACAGCGAGGGGGATGGAGCAGTACTTC. Protein product: CASIQSTARGMEQYF. The chain joins TRBV2 to TRBJ2-7, with D perhaps matching TRBD1 (6 bases). The germline V and J ends were trimmed by 7 bases and 7 bases, with 23 bases remaining between them. This CDR3 contains 15 residues. Germline values: CDR1 SNHLY, CDR2 FYNNEI.

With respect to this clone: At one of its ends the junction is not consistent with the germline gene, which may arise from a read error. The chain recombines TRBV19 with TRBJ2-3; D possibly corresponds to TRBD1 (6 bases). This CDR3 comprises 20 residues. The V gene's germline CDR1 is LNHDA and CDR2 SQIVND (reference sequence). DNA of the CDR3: TGTGCTAGTAGTCCGAAATTTAGAGACAGGAGCTACTTTAGCACAGATACGCAGTATTTT. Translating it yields CASSPKFRDRSYFSTDTQYF.

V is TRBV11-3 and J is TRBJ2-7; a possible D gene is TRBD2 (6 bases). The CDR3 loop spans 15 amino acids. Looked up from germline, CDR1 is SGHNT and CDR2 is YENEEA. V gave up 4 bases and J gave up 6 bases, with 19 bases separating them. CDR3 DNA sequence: TGTGCCAGCAGCTCGGGCCCCGGGGGAAAGGGCGAGCAGTACTTC. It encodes CASSSGPGGKGEQYF.

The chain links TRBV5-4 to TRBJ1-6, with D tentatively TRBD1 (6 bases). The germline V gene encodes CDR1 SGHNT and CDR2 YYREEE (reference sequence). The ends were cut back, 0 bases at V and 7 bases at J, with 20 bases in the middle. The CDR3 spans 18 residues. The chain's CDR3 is CASSLDAIRGRPNSPLHF. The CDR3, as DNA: TGTGCCAGCAGCTTGGATGCTATCAGGGGAAGGCCCAATTCACCCCTCCACTTT.

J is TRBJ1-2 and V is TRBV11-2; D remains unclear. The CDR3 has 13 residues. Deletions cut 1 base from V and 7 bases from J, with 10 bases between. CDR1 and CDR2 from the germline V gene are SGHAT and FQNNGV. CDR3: CASSLGNKGGYTF. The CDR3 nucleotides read TGTGCCAGCAGCTTAGGGAACAAAGGTGGCTACACCTTC.

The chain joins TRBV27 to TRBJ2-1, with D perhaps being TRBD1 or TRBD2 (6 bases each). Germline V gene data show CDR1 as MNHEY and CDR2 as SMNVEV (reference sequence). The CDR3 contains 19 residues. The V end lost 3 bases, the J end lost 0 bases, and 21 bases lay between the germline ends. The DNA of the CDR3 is TGTGCCAGCAGTTTCGTTGGTCTAGGGGGGCAGAGCTCCTACAATGAGCAGTTCTTC. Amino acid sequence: CASSFVGLGGQSSYNEQFF.

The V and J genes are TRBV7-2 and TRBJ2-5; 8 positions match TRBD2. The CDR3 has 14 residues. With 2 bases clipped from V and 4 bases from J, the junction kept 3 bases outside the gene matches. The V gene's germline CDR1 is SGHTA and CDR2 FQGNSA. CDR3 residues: CASSLSAGGETQYF. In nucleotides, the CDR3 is TGTGCCAGCAGCTTATCCGCGGGGGGAGAGACCCAGTACTTC.